This T cell receptor beta chain was retrieved from a study of cytomegalovirus exposure and HLA in healthy donors. It was healthy bone marrow donors who served as donors. This CDR3 has 14 residues. V was shortened by 6 bases and J by 0 bases, with 8 bases between the two germline ends. Germline CDR1 reads MNHEY; CDR2 reads SMNVEV (reference sequence). The PCR contained 60 Vbeta and 13 Jbeta primers. The table came from immunoSEQ multiplex PCR; TCRdb's copy has only in-frame clones and leaves some out. The data hold some 150,000 clones, with more than 75% observed a single time. The chain has TRBV27 and TRBJ2-2; no definite D call. Sequencing was carried out using PBMCs. This sequence was found in a middle-aged man in good health and CMV-seronegative. The CDR3, as DNA: TGTGCCAGCAGCCTAATCTCGAACACCGGGGAGCTGTTTTTT. It specifies CASSLISNTGELFF.